These 13 T cell receptor beta chains were sequenced from one sample in a study of CD8+ T cells in alopecia areata. In each case, RNA was isolated and then reverse transcribed into cDNA as the sequencing template. Assay: immunoSEQ multiplex PCR; the TCRdb copy retains only in-frame clones and omits some. The sample yields about 140,000 clones, about 51% seen once. The starting material was CD4+ T cells sorted from blood, obtained at week 0. The receptors were sampled from a human donor with alopecia areata.

The chain joins TRBV29-1 to TRBJ1-4; 7 bases align to TRBD1. Trimming took 7 bases from V and 5 from J; bases not matched to a gene: 4. The length of the CDR3 is 12 residues. Germline V gene sequence: CDR1 SQVTM, CDR2 ANQGSEA. The CDR3 coding sequence is TGCAGCGCAGGGGACAGAAATGAAAAACTGTTTTTT. Translation: CSAGDRNEKLFF.

V is TRBV30 and J is TRBJ2-7, with a possible D match to TRBD2 (6 bases). The CDR3 totals 12 residues. Per germline, CDR1 GTSNPN and CDR2 SVGIG (reference sequence). V lost 8 bases and J 3 bases, leaving 14 bases between the germline ends. For the CDR3, the DNA is TGTGCCGTGGATAGCGGTGGCTACGAGCAGTACTTC. This translates into CAVDSGGYEQYF.

This clone appeared a few times. V usage is TRBV18 and J usage is TRBJ2-7, with D uncertain. The germline V and J ends were trimmed by 3 bases and 7 bases, with 13 bases remaining between them. The CDR3 has 13 amino acids. Germline V lookup: CDR1 KGHSH, CDR2 LQKENI. CDR3 loop: CASSPRGAEEQYF. CDR3 sequence (DNA): TGTGCCAGCTCACCCCGAGGCGCGGAAGAGCAGTACTTC. Full variable domain (remainder filled in from reference TRBV18 and TRBJ2-7): NAGVMQNPRHLVRRRGQEARLRCSPMKGHSHVYWYRQLPEEGLKFMVYLQKENIIDESGMPKERFSAEFPKEGPSILRIQQVVRGDSAAYFCASSPRGAEEQYFGPGTRLTVT.

The rearrangement uses TRBV7-9 and TRBJ2-1; tentatively, D is TRBD2 (5 bases). Germline CDR1 is SEHNR and CDR2 is FQNEAQ (reference sequence). The germline V and J ends were trimmed by 5 bases and 9 bases, with 17 bases remaining between them. This CDR3 spans 14 amino acids. In nucleotides, the CDR3 is TGTGCCAGCAGCCCCCGGGGAAGCCCCCCTGAGCAGTTCTTC. Translation gives CASSPRGSPPEQFF.

This sequence joins TRBV7-2 and TRBJ1-5, with 8 bases aligning to TRBD1. CDR3 length equals 14 residues. Germline-derived CDR1 and CDR2 are SGHTA and FQGNSA. V shed 2 bases, J shed 7 bases, and the junction held 4 bases outside the gene matches. This CDR3 is CASSLQGAKQPQHF. The CDR3 nucleotides are TGTGCCAGCAGCTTACAGGGGGCGAAGCAGCCCCAGCATTTT.

V and J are TRBV11-2 and TRBJ2-7; D gene ambiguous. The germline gives CDR1 SGHAT, CDR2 FQNNGV. CDR3 length equals 12 residues. With 3 bases removed from V and 3 bases from J, the gap between germline ends came to 6 bases. CDR3 sequence (DNA): TGTGCCAGCAGCTTCAGTGACTACGAGCAGTACTTC. Translated, it gives CASSFSDYEQYF.

The CDR3 DNA sequence: TGTGCCAGTACCTACGAGCAGTACTTC. It codes for CASTYEQYF. This chain connects TRBV28 to TRBJ2-7, with D unresolved. Germline V gene lookup returns CDR1 MDHEN and CDR2 SYDVKM. The CDR3 totals 9 residues. With 9 bases removed from V and 2 bases from J, the gap between germline ends came to 2 bases.

This chain links TRBV30 with TRBJ1-3, with D uncertain. The CDR3 has 12 residues. Germline assignment: CDR1 GTSNPN and CDR2 SVGIG (reference sequence). Trimming stripped 4 bases from V and 8 bases from J, with 12 bases between. Here the CDR3 DNA reads TGTGCCTGGAAATCGAGGGCGGACACCATATATTTT. This translates into CAWKSRADTIYF. Combining the CDR3 with reference TRBV30 and TRBJ1-3 gives the whole variable domain SQTIHQWPATLVQPVGSPLSLECTVEGTSNPNLYWYRQAAGRGLQLLFYSVGIGQISSEVPQNLSASRPQDRQFILSSKKLLLSDSGFYLCAWKSRADTIYFGEGSWLTVV.

V gene TRBV5-1 combines with J gene TRBJ2-7, with D possibly TRBD1 on 5 matching bases. The CDR3 runs to 13 residues. CDR1 is SGHRS and CDR2 is YFSETQ in the germline V gene. V was shortened by 2 bases and J by 3 bases, with 9 bases between the two germline ends. The CDR3 nucleotides are TGCGCCAGCAGCTTCACAGGTGACTACGAGCAGTACTTC. Translating gives CASSFTGDYEQYF.

The chain recombines TRBV5-1 with TRBJ2-5, with D possibly matching TRBD1 (6 bases). This CDR3 has 15 residues. Trimming stripped 0 bases from V and 4 bases from J, with 13 bases between. Germline V gene data show CDR1 as SGHRS and CDR2 as YFSETQ. The chain's CDR3 is CASSLGLGRGETQYF. CDR3 nucleotides: TGCGCCAGCAGCTTGGGTCTGGGCAGGGGAGAGACCCAGTACTTC. Based on the CDR3 plus reference TRBV5-1 and TRBJ2-5, the full variable domain is KAGVTQTPRYLIKTRGQQVTLSCSPISGHRSVSWYQQTPGQGLQFLFEYFSETQRNKGNFPGRFSGRQFSNSRSEMNVSTLELGDSALYLCASSLGLGRGETQYFGPGTRLLVL.

In its sample, this clone was seen a few times. The chain has TRBV5-1 and TRBJ2-5; no firm D call. CDR3 length equals 15 residues. Germline V gene data show CDR1 as SGHRS and CDR2 as YFSETQ. V lost 4 bases to trimming and J lost 2 bases, with 15 bases between them. This CDR3 is CASSRTYPGQETQYF. CDR3 in DNA: TGCGCCAGCAGCCGTACCTACCCAGGACAAGAGACCCAGTACTTC.

This clone was found once. The chain uses TRBV7-3 and TRBJ2-3; D is undetermined. Per the germline V gene, CDR1 is SGHTA and CDR2 is FQGTGA. The ends were cut back, 3 bases at V and 13 bases at J, with 20 bases in the middle. This CDR3 has 14 amino acids. CDR3 sequence reads: CASSFSRDDPPKYF. DNA for the CDR3: TGTGCCAGCAGCTTTTCCCGCGACGACCCCCCGAAGTATTTT.

This clone has only a few counts. The genes are TRBV29-1 and TRBJ1-2; no definite D call. Per the germline V gene, CDR1 is SQVTM and CDR2 is ANQGSEA. V shed 3 bases and J shed 8 bases, with 7 bases lying between them. The CDR3 is made up of 10 amino acids. The CDR3 DNA reads as TGCAGCGTTGATGAGGACGGCTACACCTTC. Amino acid sequence: CSVDEDGYTF.